What follows are 27 T cell receptor beta chains derived from one specimen sequenced in a study of CXCR3-negative and CXCR3-positive naive CD8 T cells. UMI-tagged TRB cDNA libraries were built via 5' RACE. TCRdb derives one entry per CDR3 protein from the 5' RACE reads, leaving out DNA. The ten top clones account for roughly 1.6%, within a sample of tens of thousands of distinct CDR3 sequences. Sequencing was performed on naive CXCR3- CD8+ T cells from blood. Specified subset: CD45RO-CCR7+CD27+CD95- naive CD8+ T cells lacking CXCR3 (TNR3-). The receptor set was obtained from a human donor in good health. Some clones in this sample may be carry-over from other donors' samples.

The V gene is TRBV7-2, the J gene TRBJ2-5; TCRdb names TRBD1, which stays unverified in the absence of DNA. The CDR3 is 15 amino acids. Per germline, CDR1 SGHTA and CDR2 FQGNSA. The CDR3 here is CASSWTGGVQETQYF.

The chain combines TRBV15 with TRBJ1-2. The CDR3 has 13 amino acids. Looked up from germline, CDR1 is LNHNV and CDR2 is YYDKDF (reference sequence). CDR3 amino acids: CATSGREGYGYTF. Full variable domain (missing parts from reference TRBV15 and TRBJ1-2): DAMVIQNPRYQVTQFGKPVTLSCSQTLNHNVMYWYQQKSSQAPKLLFHYYDKDFNNEADTPDNFQSRRPNTSFCFLDIRSPGLGDTAMYLCATSGREGYGYTFGSGTRLTVV.

The chain combines TRBV28 with TRBJ1-6; checking the TCRdb D call of TRBD1 is not possible without DNA. The V gene's germline CDR1 is MDHEN and CDR2 SYDVKM. The CDR3 has 16 residues. The CDR3 loop is CASTPTGSSYNSPLHF.

The rearrangement links TRBV28 to TRBJ2-5; with no DNA, the TCRdb D assignment of TRBD1 cannot be verified. Germline CDR1 is MDHEN and CDR2 is SYDVKM. The CDR3 is 13 residues long. The CDR3 here is CASSFTGWETQYF.

By frequency, this clonotype registers medium-sized. The chain carries TRBV11-3 and TRBJ2-7. The CDR3 covers 13 residues. CDR1 is SGHNT, CDR2 YENEEA, per germline. The chain's CDR3 is CASSLTESYEQYF.

The V gene is TRBV15, the J gene TRBJ2-5; with no DNA, the TCRdb D assignment of TRBD1 cannot be verified. CDR1 LNHNV and CDR2 YYDKDF come from the germline V gene (reference sequence). This CDR3 comprises 15 residues. CDR3 loop: CATSTQGARGETQYF.

The V gene is TRBV11-2, the J gene TRBJ2-7. The CDR3 is 14 residues long. The germline V gene encodes CDR1 SGHAT and CDR2 FQNNGV. The CDR3 loop is CASSLDQVSYEQYF.

The chain couples TRBV4-3 to TRBJ2-1; without DNA, the TCRdb call of TRBD1 cannot be checked. This CDR3 contains 13 residues. The germline CDR1 and CDR2 sequences are LGHNA and YSLEER. CDR3 sequence reads: CASSQGRGNEQFF.

The genes are TRBV20-1 and TRBJ2-7; there is no DNA to check the TCRdb D call of TRBD2. Germline loops: CDR1 DFQATT, CDR2 SNEGSKA (reference sequence). The CDR3 totals 15 residues. The CDR3 protein is CSASEGTSVTYEQYF.

CDR3 sequence reads: CASSFGRAPYNEQFF. V and J are TRBV7-6 and TRBJ2-1; the D call of TRBD2 rests on TCRdb alone, since no DNA is present to check it. The germline V gene has CDR1 SGHVS and CDR2 FNYEAQ. The CDR3 consists of 15 residues.

The chain links TRBV15 to TRBJ2-7; the D gene TCRdb calls, TRBD2, cannot be checked with no DNA. The length of the CDR3 is 16 residues. The germline gives CDR1 LNHNV, CDR2 YYDKDF (reference sequence). This chain's CDR3 is CATSLYSAGGPYEQYF.

This rearrangement joins TRBV12-3 or TRBV12-4 to TRBJ2-1; TCRdb's D call of TRBD2 is untestable without DNA. The CDR3 is 14 residues long. The CDR3 region is CASSPLGGRHEQFF.

This chain links TRBV4-3 with TRBJ1-5; TCRdb selects TRBD1, and the lack of DNA leaves this call unchecked. The CDR3 runs to 21 residues. CDR1 is LGHNA and CDR2 is YSLEER in the germline V gene. The CDR3 region is CASSQERFGTGGEYSNQPQHF.

V usage is TRBV7-3 and J usage is TRBJ2-1; lacking DNA, the TRBD2 call made by TCRdb goes unchecked. Per germline, CDR1 SGHTA and CDR2 FQGTGA. CDR3 length: 15 residues. The CDR3: CASSLLAGAYNEQFF.

The genes are TRBV29-1 and TRBJ2-7; TCRdb outputs TRBD2, but without DNA this stays unchecked. This CDR3 is built from 14 residues. CDR1 and CDR2 (germline): SQVTM, ANQGSEA. CDR3 protein: CSVETSGTSYEQYF.

The CDR3 sequence: CASSPLAGVSTDTQYF. The J gene is TRBJ2-3, the V gene TRBV28; TCRdb gives TRBD2 as the D gene, but with no DNA this cannot be confirmed. The CDR3 length is 16 residues. Germline V CDR1 and CDR2: MDHEN, SYDVKM.

The gene calls are TRBV20-1 and TRBJ2-3; checking the TCRdb D call of TRBD1 is not possible without DNA. The CDR3 spans 15 residues. Germline CDR1 DFQATT, CDR2 SNEGSKA (reference sequence). CDR3 in amino acids: CSAEGWGPSTDTQYF.

The CDR3 sequence is CASSLGAGMNTEAFF. This chain links TRBV5-1 with TRBJ1-1. The CDR3 consists of 15 residues. The germline V gene encodes CDR1 SGHRS and CDR2 YFSETQ.

The chain carries TRBV4-1 and TRBJ2-7. CDR1 and CDR2 (germline): MGHRA, YSYEKL. This CDR3 comprises 13 residues. CDR3 sequence: CASSPEDGYEQYF.

The V call is TRBV12-3 or TRBV12-4, the J call TRBJ2-2; the D call from TCRdb, TRBD1, cannot be confirmed without DNA. The CDR3 is made up of 12 amino acids. The CDR3 sequence is CAIRQGTGELFF.

This chain connects TRBV28 to TRBJ2-1; TCRdb picks TRBD1, but there is no DNA to check that call. This CDR3 comprises 16 residues. Germline V gives CDR1 MDHEN, CDR2 SYDVKM. This chain's CDR3 is CASSFSQGRKYNEQFF. Filled out from reference TRBV28 and TRBJ2-1, the complete variable domain reads DVKVTQSSRYLVKRTGEKVFLECVQDMDHENMFWYRQDPGLGLRLIYFSYDVKMKEKGDIPEGYSVSREKKERFSLILESASTNQTSMYLCASSFSQGRKYNEQFFGPGTRLTVL.

The chain combines TRBV21-1 with TRBJ2-7; TCRdb's D call of TRBD1 is untestable without DNA. TRBV21-1 is a listed pseudogene. There are 16 residues in the CDR3. CDR3 in amino acids: CASSKDAQGSSYEQYF.

The chain has TRBV20-1 and TRBJ2-3. This CDR3 is 16 amino acids long. Germline V gives CDR1 DFQATT, CDR2 SNEGSKA (reference sequence). The CDR3 here is CSASTVWESGTDTQYF.

The rearrangement uses TRBV12-5 and TRBJ2-7; with no DNA, the TCRdb D assignment of TRBD2 cannot be verified. Germline loops: CDR1 LGHNT, CDR2 FRNRAP. CDR3 length: 15 amino acids. The CDR3 protein is CASGWLGGNLYEQYF.

V gene TRBV4-3 combines with J gene TRBJ2-2; TCRdb calls TRBD1, which cannot be checked without DNA. The germline V gene encodes CDR1 LGHNA and CDR2 YSLEER. CDR3 length equals 15 residues. The CDR3 sequence is CASSHPGLGAGELFF.

The J gene is TRBJ1-4, the V gene TRBV27. Germline V CDR1 and CDR2: MNHEY, SMNVEV (reference sequence). This CDR3 has 13 amino acids. The CDR3 region is CASSLGMYEKLFF.

The rearrangement uses TRBV28 and TRBJ1-1. Per germline, CDR1 MDHEN and CDR2 SYDVKM. The CDR3 covers 16 residues. CDR3 loop: CASSLLPSGMNTEAFF.